The rows below give T cell receptor beta chains drawn from one sample of a study of cytomegalovirus exposure and HLA in healthy donors. Clones were read by immunoSEQ multiplex PCR, and TCRdb kept only the in-frame ones, dropping some. Of over 100,000 clones listed, roughly 65% are singletons. What was sequenced was PBMCs. These receptors came from a man aged 35 to 55 in good health and CMV-seropositive. CDR3s leave out the opening cysteine and the closing phenylalanine or tryptophan.

j_call: TRBJ1-2
v_call: TRBV5-1
cdr3_aa: ASSSGTTNNYGYT

j_call: TRBJ2-5
v_call: TRBV28
cdr3_aa: ASSSVGVFQETQY

j_call: TRBJ1-1
v_call: TRBV4-2
cdr3_aa: ASSQDSPAGVNTEAF

j_call: NA
v_call: TRBV7-9
cdr3_aa: ASSQTGTGAYEQY

j_call: TRBJ2-5
v_call: TRBV29-1
cdr3_aa: SVGREHQETQY

j_call: TRBJ1-1
v_call: TRBV12-5
cdr3_aa: ASGLVPGNTEAF

j_call: TRBJ2-7
v_call: TRBV30
cdr3_aa: AWSESTGSYEQY

j_call: TRBJ1-1
v_call: TRBV5-1
cdr3_aa: ASSWAGTINTEAF

j_call: TRBJ2-5
v_call: TRBV15
cdr3_aa: ATSSPGQGETQY

j_call: TRBJ2-3
v_call: TRBV25-1
cdr3_aa: ASNSLSGRDTQY

j_call: TRBJ2-2
v_call: TRBV10-3
cdr3_aa: ATINAGTGVTGELF

j_call: TRBJ1-5
v_call: TRBV6-1
cdr3_aa: ASSVGGSHQPQH

j_call: TRBJ2-6
v_call: TRBV27
cdr3_aa: ASTRQGGAGANVLT

j_call: TRBJ2-2
v_call: TRBV9
cdr3_aa: ASSVTAGRAGELF

j_call: TRBJ1-1
v_call: TRBV5-1
cdr3_aa: ASRLQGSGTEAF

j_call: TRBJ2-5
v_call: TRBV20-1
cdr3_aa: SAGGETQY

j_call: TRBJ2-1
v_call: TRBV7-2
cdr3_aa: ASQTGFYNEQF

j_call: TRBJ1-2
v_call: TRBV6-6
cdr3_aa: ASSYSKEGGNYGYT

j_call: TRBJ1-5
v_call: TRBV6-6
cdr3_aa: ATSGQGTSNQPQH

j_call: TRBJ2-1
v_call: TRBV7-3
cdr3_aa: ASSRLAYNEQF

j_call: NA
v_call: TRBV25-1
cdr3_aa: ASSPGASGRYEQY

j_call: TRBJ1-4
v_call: TRBV29-1
cdr3_aa: SVDGGSNEKLF

j_call: TRBJ2-5
v_call: TRBV10-3
cdr3_aa: AISDPAGGAETQY

j_call: TRBJ1-1
v_call: TRBV5-6
cdr3_aa: ASSPGRGGYNLEAF